A selection of T cell receptor beta chains follows, all from one sample in a study of cytomegalovirus exposure and HLA in healthy donors. TCRdb keeps only in-frame clones here, not all; method: immunoSEQ multiplex PCR. The table includes approximately 100,000 clones, roughly 82% detected once. Sequenced sample: PBMCs. The receptors originated from a woman aged 18-29 years in good health and CMV-seronegative. The CDR3 runs from the conserved cysteine through the conserved F or W. A D gene is named only where the DNA matches it firmly. Clone size appears in some rows only: once, few, many, or a class for an expanded clone.

D gene: TRBD1; V gene: TRBV13; clone size: -; J gene: TRBJ2-7; CDR3 protein: CASSLGGRQGADEQYF; CDR3 DNA: TGTGCCAGCAGCTTAGGCGGGCGGCAGGGGGCCGACGAGCAGTACTTC
D gene: -; V gene: TRBV19; clone size: once; J gene: TRBJ1-1; CDR3 protein: CASSIHREAFF; CDR3 DNA: TGTGCCAGTAGTATCCACAGAGAAGCTTTCTTT
D gene: -; V gene: TRBV11-2; clone size: -; J gene: TRBJ2-7; CDR3 protein: CASSHLLVEQYF; CDR3 DNA: TGTGCCAGCAGCCACCTCCTAGTCGAGCAGTACTTC
D gene: -; V gene: TRBV7-8; clone size: once; J gene: TRBJ1-5; CDR3 protein: CASRRGNNQPQHF; CDR3 DNA: TGTGCCAGCAGAAGGGGGAACAATCAGCCCCAGCATTTT
D gene: TRBD1; V gene: TRBV7-9; clone size: -; J gene: TRBJ2-2; CDR3 protein: CASSLKQGASFSNTGELFF; CDR3 DNA: TGTGCCAGCAGCTTAAAACAGGGGGCGTCTTTTTCGAACACCGGGGAGCTGTTCTTT
D gene: -; V gene: TRBV6-1; clone size: -; J gene: TRBJ2-7; CDR3 protein: CASSEGKGYEQYF; CDR3 DNA: TGTGCCAGCAGTGAAGGGAAGGGGTACGAGCAGTACTTC
D gene: -; V gene: TRBV6-1; clone size: -; J gene: TRBJ1-6; CDR3 protein: CASSEALRTGKRSPLHF; CDR3 DNA: TGTGCCAGCAGTGAAGCGCTCCGAACAGGGAAGCGTTCACCCCTCCACTTT
D gene: TRBD2; V gene: TRBV18; clone size: -; J gene: TRBJ2-1; CDR3 protein: CASSPPWIAGTFEQFF; CDR3 DNA: TGTGCCAGCTCACCACCTTGGATAGCGGGGACATTTGAGCAGTTCTTC
D gene: TRBD1; V gene: TRBV4-3; clone size: -; J gene: TRBJ1-1; CDR3 protein: CASSQDFGTGRTEAFF; CDR3 DNA: TGCGCCAGCAGCCAAGATTTCGGGACAGGGCGCACTGAAGCTTTCTTT
D gene: -; V gene: TRBV5-4; clone size: -; J gene: TRBJ1-4; CDR3 protein: CASSPVGPGKGEKLFF; CDR3 DNA: TGTGCCAGCAGCCCGGTGGGGCCAGGGAAGGGCGAAAAACTGTTTTTT
D gene: TRBD2; V gene: TRBV5-1; clone size: -; J gene: TRBJ2-1; CDR3 protein: CASSLVAGGGYNEQFF; CDR3 DNA: TGCGCCAGCAGCTTGGTAGCGGGGGGGGGATACAATGAGCAGTTCTTC
D gene: TRBD2; V gene: TRBV19; clone size: -; J gene: TRBJ2-1; CDR3 protein: CASSTSSTGRANEQFF; CDR3 DNA: TGTGCCAGTAGCACCTCCTCGACCGGGAGGGCCAATGAGCAGTTCTTC
D gene: -; V gene: TRBV10-3; clone size: -; J gene: TRBJ2-1; CDR3 protein: CAISRVATNEQFF; CDR3 DNA: TGTGCCATCTCCCGGGTAGCGACCAATGAGCAGTTCTTC
D gene: -; V gene: TRBV10-3; clone size: -; J gene: TRBJ2-1; CDR3 protein: CAISERYNEQFF; CDR3 DNA: TGTGCCATCAGTGAACGGTACAATGAGCAGTTCTTC
D gene: -; V gene: TRBV28; clone size: once; J gene: TRBJ2-7; CDR3 protein: CASSFGRQGTYEQYF; CDR3 DNA: TGTGCCAGCAGTTTCGGGAGACAGGGTACCTACGAGCAGTACTTC